The 24 T cell receptor beta chains listed next were all sequenced from one sample in a study of blood T cells in healthy people across ages. Sample-barcoded 5' priming and a J-beta primer mix drove a second PCR of 7 to 11 cycles. Via MiXCR, TCRdb re-called the 5' RACE reads, giving one row per CDR3 protein. The sample lists about 1.4 million distinct CDR3 sequences, approximately 59% occurring once. The specimen sequenced was blood. The receptors come from a man aged 18 to 30 in good health.

The chain has TRBV5-1 and TRBJ2-5, with TRBD1 identical over 7 bases. V lost 4 bases, J lost 11 bases, and 11 bases stayed unmatched. Germline-derived CDR1 and CDR2 are SGHRS and YFSETQ. The CDR3 is 13 residues long. Here the CDR3 DNA reads TGCGCCAGCAGCGACACAGGGGTCGGTGAGCAGTACTTC. Its protein is CASSDTGVGEQYF.

The rearrangement uses TRBV6-5 and TRBJ2-5; D could derive from TRBD1 or TRBD2 (5 bases each). This CDR3 is built from 14 residues. V was pared by 3 bases and J by 11 bases, with 19 bases between. CDR1 is MNHEY and CDR2 is SVGAGI in the germline V gene. CDR3 protein: CASSYGPRGVAQYF. For the CDR3, the DNA is TGTGCCAGCAGTTATGGGCCTAGAGGGGTCGCGCAGTACTTC.

This clonotype has at least ten counts. V and J are TRBV6-6 and TRBJ2-3; D remains ambiguous. V lost 2 bases to trimming and J lost 5 bases, with 5 bases between them. Germline V lookup: CDR1 MNHNY, CDR2 SVGAGI (reference sequence). CDR3 length: 12 residues. Here the CDR3 DNA reads TGTGCCAGCAGTTACCGCGGAGATACGCAGTATTTT. Translating it yields CASSYRGDTQYF.

This CDR3 is CSASDDEAFNEQFF. The CDR3 DNA is TGCAGTGCTAGCGATGACGAGGCCTTCAATGAGCAGTTCTTC. The chain uses TRBV20-1 and TRBJ2-1; D not resolved. The CDR3 contains 14 residues. V gave up 3 bases and J gave up 6 bases, with 15 bases separating them. CDR1 and CDR2 from the germline V gene are DFQATT and SNEGSKA (reference sequence).

This clonotype has just a few counts. The J gene is TRBJ2-5, the V gene TRBV28; no clear D. Trimming cost V 4 bases and J 2 bases, with 11 bases left between them. Germline V gene data show CDR1 as MDHEN and CDR2 as SYDVKM. CDR3 length: 14 residues. Here the CDR3 reads CASSSSGIQETQYF. CDR3 DNA sequence: TGTGCCAGCAGTTCGAGTGGGATTCAAGAGACCCAGTACTTC. Looking up the rest from reference TRBV28 and TRBJ2-5 gives the full variable domain: DVKVTQSSRYLVKRTGEKVFLECVQDMDHENMFWYRQDPGLGLRLIYFSYDVKMKEKGDIPEGYSVSREKKERFSLILESASTNQTSMYLCASSSSGIQETQYFGPGTRLLVL.

V and J are TRBV11-2 and TRBJ1-2, with 7 positions matching TRBD1. The CDR3 totals 15 residues. Germline V CDR1 and CDR2: SGHAT, FQNNGV. Trimming took 4 bases from V and 10 from J; bases not matched to a gene: 15. CDR3 loop: CASSSATGDGLAYTF. The DNA for the CDR3 is TGTGCCAGCAGCTCCGCAACAGGGGATGGCCTTGCCTACACCTTC.

The V gene is TRBV12-3 or TRBV12-4, the J gene TRBJ1-2, with 7 bases identical to TRBD1. Trimming removed 6 bases from V and 4 bases from J; junction bases left unmatched: 8. This CDR3 spans 14 amino acids. In DNA, the CDR3 is TGTGCCAGCAGCTATGACAGGGCCGTCTATGGCTACACCTTC. Amino acids: CASSYDRAVYGYTF.

The chain is built from TRBV20-1 and TRBJ2-3; 10 nucleotides align to TRBD1. This CDR3 has 15 amino acids. Germline assignment: CDR1 DFQATT and CDR2 SNEGSKA (reference sequence). Germline trimming cut 3 bases from V and 3 bases from J; bases unmatched to any gene: 6. Here the CDR3 reads CSARSGTGVTDTQYF. The CDR3 DNA follows: TGCAGTGCTAGGTCCGGGACAGGGGTAACAGATACGCAGTATTTT.

This clonotype was observed a single time. J is TRBJ1-4 and V is TRBV7-8, with TRBD1 as a possible D gene (5 bases). This CDR3 has 14 amino acids. Trimming shortened V by 4 bases and J by 7 bases, and 13 bases separated the two germline ends. The germline V gene encodes CDR1 SGHVS and CDR2 FQNEAQ. Written as DNA, the CDR3 is TGTGCCAGCAGCTCCACAGGTTCGGCTGAAAAACTGTTTTTT. Protein product: CASSSTGSAEKLFF.

This clonotype has only a few counts. The chain is built from TRBV20-1 and TRBJ2-7; TRBD1 agrees at 12 bases. The germline V gene encodes CDR1 DFQATT and CDR2 SNEGSKA (reference sequence). The ends lost 6 bases at V and 6 bases at J; junction bases unmatched: 6. The CDR3 is 13 amino acids. The CDR3 DNA follows: TGCAGTGCCGCGGGACAGGGGGCAGGCGAGCAGTACTTC. Translated, it gives CSAAGQGAGEQYF.

The chain recombines TRBV7-9 with TRBJ2-3, with 9 bases aligning to TRBD1. The length of the CDR3 is 15 residues. CDR1 SEHNR and CDR2 FQNEAQ come from the germline V gene (reference sequence). V trimming: 5 bases; J trimming: 2 bases; junction bases outside the gene matches: 5. CDR3 in amino acids: CASSPNRGHTDTQYF. For the CDR3, the DNA is TGTGCCAGCAGCCCCAACAGGGGGCACACAGATACGCAGTATTTT.

This clonotype occurred a few times. The rearrangement joins TRBV6-1 to TRBJ1-5; D ambiguous. CDR1 is MNHNS, CDR2 SASEGT, per germline. The CDR3 runs 11 residues. Trimming took 11 bases from V and 4 from J, leaving 9 bases between them. This chain's CDR3 is CAAQRNQPQHF. As DNA, the CDR3 is TGTGCCGCACAGCGAAATCAGCCCCAGCATTTT.

J is TRBJ1-1 and V is TRBV21-1; the DNA was not compared with TRBD1, the D call given in the table. TRBV21-1 is a recognized pseudogene. CDR3 length: 15 amino acids. CDR3 sequence: CASSATDPMNTEAFF. DNA of the CDR3: TGTGCCAGCAGCGCGACAGATCCCATGAACACTGAAGCTTTCTTT.

V usage is TRBV20-1 and J usage is TRBJ2-4; D is unresolved. Germline V gene lookup returns CDR1 DFQATT and CDR2 SNEGSKA (reference sequence). This CDR3 spans 15 amino acids. V was pared by 6 bases and J by 0 bases, with 15 bases between. The CDR3 spells CSAVVQALAKNIQYF. CDR3 bases: TGCAGTGCGGTGGTCCAGGCTTTAGCCAAAAACATTCAGTACTTC.

On this clonotype: At one of its ends the junction is not consistent with the germline gene, which may arise from a read error. The chain joins TRBV6-2 or TRBV6-3 to TRBJ2-7, with D unresolved. Germline-derived CDR1 and CDR2 are MNHEY and SVGEGT. The CDR3 contains 10 residues. The CDR3 region has the DNA TGTGCTAGCAGAAGGTACGAGCAGTACTTC. Protein: CASRRYEQYF.

The sample holds a few counts of this clonotype. This chain joins TRBV29-1 and TRBJ2-1; TRBD2 matches 8 bases. V dropped 6 bases and J dropped 0; count of bases not matched to a gene: 16. This CDR3 spans 18 amino acids. Germline CDR1 SQVTM, CDR2 ANQGSEA. As DNA, the CDR3 is TGCAGCGTAGAGCCGGGACTAGGGGACTCAAGCTCCTACAATGAGCAGTTCTTC. Translation: CSVEPGLGDSSSYNEQFF.

This rearrangement joins TRBV12-3 or TRBV12-4 to TRBJ2-5; 12 nucleotides match TRBD2. The CDR3 sequence is 14 residues long. The junction had 7 bases not matched to a gene; V was cut back by 2 bases and J by 12 bases. Here the CDR3 DNA reads TGTGCCAGCAGTTTACTAGCGGGGGGGGGACGTGAGTACTTC. This translates into CASSLLAGGGREYF.

The chain links TRBV28 to TRBJ2-2; D remains ambiguous. V lost 9 bases and J 8 bases, leaving 1 base between the germline ends. This CDR3 region has 8 residues. Germline loops: CDR1 MDHEN, CDR2 SYDVKM. CDR3 bases: TGTGCCAGTGGGGAGCTGTTTTTT. Protein sequence: CASGELFF.

The rearrangement links TRBV2 to TRBJ1-1; D might be TRBD1 (5 bases). V dropped 0 bases and J dropped 4 bases, with 15 bases sitting between them. The length of the CDR3 is 16 residues. Per the germline V gene, CDR1 is SNHLY and CDR2 is FYNNEI. The CDR3 spells CASSEAQAPRGTEAFF. In DNA form, the CDR3 reads TGTGCCAGCAGTGAAGCCCAGGCCCCAAGGGGCACTGAAGCTTTCTTT.

This chain joins TRBV12-3 or TRBV12-4 and TRBJ1-2, with TRBD1 identical over 8 bases. V lost 5 bases, J lost 8 bases, and 13 bases stayed unmatched. This CDR3 region has 15 residues. The CDR3 bases are TGTGCCAGCAGTCCTAGCGGACAGGGAGGGAGAGGCTACACCTTC. As protein: CASSPSGQGGRGYTF.

The CDR3 sequence is CASSFGLAGDEQYF. CDR3 DNA sequence: TGTGCCAGCAGTTTCGGACTAGCGGGCGACGAGCAGTACTTC. This chain joins TRBV12-3 or TRBV12-4 and TRBJ2-7, with 11 bases identical to TRBD2. The CDR3 length is 14 residues. V shed 3 bases and J 5 bases; nucleotides not matched to a gene: 3.

V gene TRBV12-3 or TRBV12-4 combines with J gene TRBJ2-5; D is unclear. The CDR3 loop spans 13 amino acids. V dropped 7 bases and J dropped 2 bases, with 11 bases sitting between them. CDR3 protein: CASTPRQQETQYF. The CDR3 DNA sequence: TGTGCCAGCACCCCAAGGCAGCAAGAGACCCAGTACTTC.

The V gene is TRBV20-1, the J gene TRBJ2-7; 8 positions match TRBD2. The CDR3 spans 12 residues. CDR1 and CDR2 (germline): DFQATT, SNEGSKA (reference sequence). The CDR3: CTGLAPSYEQYF. The DNA of the CDR3 is TGCACCGGACTAGCCCCCTCCTACGAGCAGTACTTC.

The chain combines TRBV6-2 or TRBV6-3 with TRBJ1-5; D remains unclear. This CDR3 is 15 amino acids long. Germline V gene lookup returns CDR1 MNHEY and CDR2 SVGEGT. V was trimmed by 6 bases and J by 6 bases, leaving 18 bases between them. For the CDR3, the DNA is TGTGCCAGCAGGGGTATCGGAGAGATCGGTCAGCCCCAGCATTTT. Its protein product is CASRGIGEIGQPQHF.